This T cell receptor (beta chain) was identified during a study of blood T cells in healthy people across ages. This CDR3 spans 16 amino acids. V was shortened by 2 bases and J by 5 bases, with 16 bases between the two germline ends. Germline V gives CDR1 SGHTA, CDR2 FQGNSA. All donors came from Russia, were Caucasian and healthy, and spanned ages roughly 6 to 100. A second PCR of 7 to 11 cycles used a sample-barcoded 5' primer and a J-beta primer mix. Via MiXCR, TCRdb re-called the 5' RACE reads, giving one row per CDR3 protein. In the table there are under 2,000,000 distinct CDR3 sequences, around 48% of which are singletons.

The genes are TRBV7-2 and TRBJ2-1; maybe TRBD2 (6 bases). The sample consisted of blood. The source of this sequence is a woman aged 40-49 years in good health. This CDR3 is CASSLRSLANHNEQFF. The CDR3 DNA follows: TGTGCCAGCAGCTTACGATCTCTAGCGAACCACAATGAGCAGTTCTTC.